Included here is one TCR beta chain sequence, with context. The count of this clonotype is one. Its cognate antigen has yet to be identified. Nothing much larger sits one base from this clone, and base qualities are not available. The sample comes from a study of T-cell memory formation after mild COVID-19 (dated by TCRdb to 2020 to 2023). Regarding the complete study: Most TCR sequence clusters were specific to one of the two donors. Longitudinal TCRalpha and TCRbeta repertoire sequencing tracked T-cell clones expanding and contracting after mild COVID-19 in a couple of donors. Two young, previously healthy adult volunteers made up the cohort, one male and one female.

V is trimmed back by 2 bases and J by 5 bases, and the junction contains 7 bases that no gene match accounts for. The germline V gene provides CDR1 MNHEY and CDR2 SVGEGT. Measured from the cysteine to the phenylalanine, the CDR3 is 17 residues long. The retained sequence is limited to the CDR3, 51 bases, with the frame set at the first base. Overall study outcomes, separate from this receptor: SARS-CoV-2 specificity of the second-wave clones peaking on day 37 was not confirmed. Some responding clones were detected in pre-infection memory, suggesting pre-existing cross-reactive memory T cells joined the SARS-CoV-2 response. Only two mild cases were covered in the study, and larger cohorts including severe cases with pre-infection samples were considered necessary. Clones that contracted from day 15 to 85 showed balanced CD4/CD8 phenotypes, whereas a second wave of clones that expanded from day 15 to 37 leaned towards CD4+. Contracting CD4+ clones were found mainly in CM and EM memory subsets, while CD8+ clones were enriched in EMRA.

The instrument was an Illumina NovaSeq 6000. TCRalpha and TCRbeta cDNA libraries were built by 5'RACE with constant-segment primers, adding sample barcodes and unique molecular identifiers. Trizol reagent was used to extract RNA from every sample. The libraries were amplified in two PCR steps, and the second step added a second sample barcode and Illumina TruSeq adapters. Libraries were sequenced on an Illumina NovaSeq with 2 x 150 bp paired-end reads. In the paper's pipeline: Reads were demultiplexed and collapsed into UMI-guided consensus sequences with migec v1.2.7. Using mixcr v2.1.11, UMI consensuses were aligned to TRA and TRB V and J templates and then assembled into clonotypes. A clonotype was counted as expanded or contracted only when both edgeR and NoisET called the clonotype significant, with the noise models trained on biological replicates. For edgeR calls, a false discovery rate-adjusted p below 0.01 and a log2 fold-change threshold of 1 were applied. As an exploratory analysis of dynamics, PCA with hierarchical clustering was applied to max-normalized trajectories of the 1000 most abundant clonotypes. Separately sequenced CD4+ and CD8+ repertoires were used to assign the CD4 or CD8 phenotype of responding clones. Clones were called with MiXCR by TCRdb after fastp trimmed the public reads at Q25, and only in-frame beta chains were retained. For every CDR3 protein sequence, its rows merge into one entry that carries the most common genes and DNA. The authors' filters were not applied to this entry. Here the sample has 140,000 to 150,000 distinct CDR3 sequences; roughly a fifth occur a single time. The ten largest clones capture around 2.4% of the sample.

Ficoll-Paque density gradient centrifugation was used to isolate PBMCs. The chain is encoded by TRBV6-2 or TRBV6-3 joined to TRBJ2-1; 12 bases in between match TRBD2. This receptor was obtained from an adult woman who had mild COVID-19 (a few samples of this study predate the infection). The sample titles of this study are shuffled in the database, so cell type and time point are left out; the donor was told from shared clones. Sequencing was performed on PBMCs or a T cell subset sorted from them (not recorded which). The DNA sequence is as follows: TGTGCCAGCAGTTACCCGCTAGCGGGAGGGCCTCACAATGAGCAGTTCTTC. Translated, this is CASSYPLAGGPHNEQFF.